One and the same sample provided the 13 T cell receptor beta chains below, sequenced in a study of identical twins. TCRdb fed the 5' RACE reads into MiXCR, producing one record per CDR3 protein. The sample lists 400,000 to 550,000 distinct CDR3 sequences; over 11% were seen once. These sequences were also reported in another study, on yellow fever vaccine responses in identical twins.

Material: CD4+ T cells sorted from blood. The receptor set was obtained from a woman aged 18-35 years in good health.

V and J are TRBV21-1 and TRBJ2-7; no DNA check was done on the table's D call, TRBD1. TRBV21-1 is a recognized pseudogene. The CDR3 is 19 residues long. The CDR3 reads CASSNSGTGIRVHSYEQYF. The CDR3 bases are TGTGCCAGCAGCAATTCGGGGACAGGGATCCGTGTTCACTCCTACGAGCAGTACTTC.

This clonotype was recorded once. The V and J genes are TRBV2 and TRBJ2-2; 12 bases fit TRBD1. The germline V gene encodes CDR1 SNHLY and CDR2 FYNNEI. Germline trimming cut 2 bases from V and 5 bases from J; bases unmatched to any gene: 6. The CDR3 runs 17 residues. The DNA for the CDR3 is TGTGCCAGCAGTGAATCGGGACAGGGGGCGAGGACCGGGGAGCTGTTTTTT. It is translated as CASSESGQGARTGELFF. Drawing the rest from reference TRBV2 and TRBJ2-2, the complete variable domain is EPEVTQTPSHQVTQMGQEVILRCVPISNHLYFYWYRQILGQKVEFLVSFYNNEISEKSEIFDDQFSVERPDGSNFTLKIRSTKLEDSAMYFCASSESGQGARTGELFFGEGSRLTVL.

The J gene is TRBJ2-7, the V gene TRBV6-1; 9 bases map to TRBD2. Germline CDR1 MNHNS, CDR2 SASEGT. This CDR3 comprises 15 residues. The V segment lost 7 bases and the J segment 4 bases; nucleotides outside the gene matches: 11. This CDR3 is CASKEVLAGIYEQYF. Written as DNA, the CDR3 is TGTGCCAGCAAAGAAGTTCTAGCGGGAATTTACGAGCAGTACTTC.

The chain carries TRBV6-1 and TRBJ2-1; 16 nucleotides line up with TRBD2. The CDR3 sequence is 18 residues long. Germline lookup yields CDR1 MNHNS and CDR2 SASEGT. Trimming cost V 1 base and J 6 bases; bases outside gene matches: 6. Written as DNA, the CDR3 is TGTGCCAGCAGTGAAGATCCCGGGACTAGCGGGAGGGGCAATGAGCAGTTCTTC. It specifies CASSEDPGTSGRGNEQFF.

The chain links TRBV28 to TRBJ2-3; 9 bases align to TRBD2. The CDR3 loop spans 17 amino acids. With 1 base clipped from V and 0 bases from J, the junction kept 5 bases outside the gene matches. In germline, CDR1 is MDHEN, CDR2 SYDVKM. This CDR3 is CASSLFSLAGSTDTQYF. CDR3 DNA: TGTGCCAGCAGTTTATTTTCTCTAGCGGGGAGCACAGATACGCAGTATTTT.

This chain connects TRBV15 to TRBJ2-5, with 10 bases identical to TRBD1. This CDR3 contains 16 residues. The junction had 6 bases not matched to a gene; V was cut back by 3 bases and J by 2 bases. Germline CDR1 and CDR2: LNHNV and YYDKDF (reference sequence). This chain's CDR3 is CATSSLPGQGQETQYF. DNA for the CDR3: TGTGCCACCAGCAGTCTTCCGGGACAGGGGCAAGAGACCCAGTACTTC.

The chain has TRBV2 and TRBJ2-7; TRBD1 matches 8 bases. The V gene's germline CDR1 is SNHLY and CDR2 FYNNEI. V trimming: 6 bases; J trimming: 3 bases; junction bases outside the gene matches: 7. The CDR3 consists of 14 residues. The CDR3 coding sequence is TGTGCCAGCAGGCCCGGGACAGGTTACTACGAGCAGTACTTC. Protein product: CASRPGTGYYEQYF.

This clonotype came up many times. The chain couples TRBV21-1 to TRBJ1-5; TRBD1 is the table's D call and was not checked against the DNA. TRBV21-1 is flagged as a pseudogene. The length of the CDR3 is 17 residues. CDR3 sequence (DNA): TGTGCCAGCAGCAAAGACGGCAGGGGGAGGAGCAATCAGCCCCAGCATTTT. Its translation: CASSKDGRGRSNQPQHF.

The gene calls are TRBV3-1 and TRBJ2-1, with D possibly being TRBD1 or TRBD2 (5 bases each). The CDR3 is 16 residues long. Trimming left V 1 base short and J 6 bases short, with 16 bases between. Looked up from germline, CDR1 is LGHDT and CDR2 is YNNKEL (reference sequence). DNA of the CDR3: TGTGCCAGCAGCCAAGGAGCCGGGGTAAGGGGCAATGAGCAGTTCTTC. It specifies CASSQGAGVRGNEQFF.

The chain uses TRBV9 and TRBJ2-5; D remains unclear. Trimming cost V 5 bases and J 7 bases, with 12 bases left between them. Germline CDR1 SGDLS, CDR2 YYNGEE. The CDR3 contains 12 residues. The CDR3 bases are TGTGCCAGCAGTGGGGATCCCCCGACCCAGTACTTC. It is translated as CASSGDPPTQYF.

The rearrangement joins TRBV5-4 to TRBJ2-3; TRBD2 aligns across 13 bases. V was pared by 0 bases and J by 6 bases, with 4 bases of the junction left unmatched. The germline CDR1 and CDR2 sequences are SGHNT and YYREEE (reference sequence). CDR3 length: 16 residues. The CDR3 loop reads CASSLDGLAGVDTQYF. CDR3 DNA: TGTGCCAGCAGCTTGGATGGACTAGCGGGAGTGGATACGCAGTATTTT.

In its sample, this clonotype was seen a few times. The chain carries TRBV10-3 and TRBJ2-1, with D possibly being TRBD1 or TRBD2 (5 bases each). Looked up from germline, CDR1 is ENHRY and CDR2 is SYGVKD. The V gene lost 9 bases and the J gene lost 5 bases, with 20 bases spanning the gap. The CDR3 consists of 15 residues. This chain's CDR3 is CAIGLWGRSNNEQFF. The CDR3 coding sequence is TGTGCCATTGGGCTTTGGGGGAGATCAAACAATGAGCAGTTCTTC.

J is TRBJ2-1 and V is TRBV29-1; TRBD2 agrees at 9 bases. Germline V gives CDR1 SQVTM, CDR2 ANQGSEA. After removal of 4 bases from V and 7 bases from J, the junction contained 8 bases not matched to a gene. The length of the CDR3 is 14 residues. The CDR3 DNA sequence: TGCAGCGTTGTAAAACCGGGACTAGCAAATGAGCAGTTCTTC. Translated: CSVVKPGLANEQFF.